These 21 T cell receptor beta chains share one sample of origin, sequenced in a study of blood T cell repertoires in COVID-19. Here immunoSEQ multiplex PCR was the method, and the copy in TCRdb shows in-frame clones only, minus some. Among around 13,000 clones listed, about 83% were seen once. Sequences were obtained from peripheral blood. These receptors were obtained from a man aged 40-49 years with active or convalescent COVID-19.

This rearrangement joins TRBV27 to TRBJ2-1; 7 nucleotides match TRBD1. The CDR3 consists of 14 residues. From germline, CDR1 is MNHEY and CDR2 SMNVEV (reference sequence). The junction had 2 bases not matched to a gene; V was cut back by 4 bases and J by 2 bases. The CDR3 nucleotides are TGTGCCAGCAGTTCAGGGGGTGCCTACAATGAGCAGTTCTTC. Its protein is CASSSGGAYNEQFF.

The V and J genes are TRBV4-2 and TRBJ2-3, with 14 bases fitting TRBD2. CDR1 LGHNA and CDR2 YNFKEQ come from the germline V gene. J lost 0 bases, V lost 1 base, and 3 bases had no gene match. There are 18 residues in the CDR3. CDR3 region: CASSQGLAGGPSTDTQYF. CDR3 bases: TGTGCCAGCAGCCAAGGACTAGCGGGGGGGCCTAGCACAGATACGCAGTATTTT.

This clone was recorded once. An end of the junction does not agree with germline; a read error may underlie this. The rearrangement joins TRBV7-9 to TRBJ2-7; 7 bases match TRBD1. The CDR3 covers 12 residues. The germline CDR1 and CDR2 sequences are SEHNR and FQNEAQ (reference sequence). CDR3 amino acids: CASSLEMGQLKF. DNA of the CDR3: TGTGCCAGCAGCTTAGAGATGGGACAGCTTAAGTTC.

This clone was seen more than once but under ten times. The chain recombines TRBV4-2 with TRBJ2-3; TRBD1 matches 7 bases. Losses at the gene ends were 4 bases for V and 1 base for J; bases not matched to a gene: 11. CDR1 and CDR2 (germline): LGHNA, YNFKEQ. The CDR3 has 17 amino acids. This CDR3 is CASSLPTGFEGTDTQYF. The CDR3 DNA reads TGTGCCAGCAGCCTCCCGACAGGGTTCGAGGGCACAGATACGCAGTATTTT.

V and J are TRBV30 and TRBJ2-1, with D maybe TRBD2 (5 bases). The germline V and J ends were trimmed by 4 bases and 5 bases, with 18 bases remaining between them. The CDR3 is made up of 15 amino acids. Germline V CDR1 and CDR2: GTSNPN, SVGIG (reference sequence). This CDR3 is CAWNGIGLGNNEQFF. CDR3 DNA: TGTGCCTGGAACGGGATTGGACTGGGTAACAATGAGCAGTTCTTC.

The rearrangement joins TRBV11-3 to TRBJ2-7, with TRBD2 identical over 7 bases. The CDR3 is made up of 15 amino acids. V shed 1 base and J 5 bases; nucleotides not matched to a gene: 8. Germline loops: CDR1 SGHNT, CDR2 YENEEA. The CDR3 DNA follows: TGTGCCAGCAGCTTAGTTCTAGCGGTGACCAACGAGCAGTACTTC. It is translated as CASSLVLAVTNEQYF.

This clone has just one count. The V gene is TRBV6-4, the J gene TRBJ2-1; 10 bases align to TRBD2. CDR3 length: 15 residues. CDR1 is MRHNA, CDR2 SNTAGT, per germline. The junction had 6 bases not matched to a gene; V was cut back by 4 bases and J by 6 bases. The CDR3: CASSVGLAAVNEQFF. CDR3 bases: TGTGCCAGCAGTGTAGGACTAGCGGCAGTCAATGAGCAGTTCTTC.

This chain uses TRBV30 with TRBJ2-3; D not resolved. Germline values: CDR1 GTSNPN, CDR2 SVGIG (reference sequence). The CDR3 runs 15 residues. Trimming removed 1 base from V and 0 bases from J, with 11 bases in between. In nucleotides, the CDR3 is TGTGCCTGGAGTGGCGTCTCACCCAGCACAGATACGCAGTATTTT. Protein sequence: CAWSGVSPSTDTQYF.

The V gene is TRBV14, the J gene TRBJ1-4; D gene uncertain. The CDR3 is 16 amino acids. Per germline, CDR1 SGHDN and CDR2 FVKESK. The ends were cut back, 1 base at V and 3 bases at J, with 12 bases in the middle. CDR3 protein: CASSQVASGSNEKLFF. For the CDR3, the DNA is TGTGCCAGCAGCCAAGTTGCCAGCGGGTCTAATGAAAAACTGTTTTTT. Variable domain in full (rest from reference TRBV14 and TRBJ1-4): EAGVTQFPSHSVIEKGQTVTLRCDPISGHDNLYWYRRVMGKEIKFLLHFVKESKQDESGMPNNRFLAERTGGTYSTLKVQPAELEDSGVYFCASSQVASGSNEKLFFGSGTQLSVL.

This clone was observed a single time. The chain combines TRBV9 with TRBJ1-3, with 7 bases aligning to TRBD1. This CDR3 has 16 residues. The V gene's germline CDR1 is SGDLS and CDR2 YYNGEE. Losses at the gene ends were 4 bases for V and 1 base for J; bases not matched to a gene: 8. This chain's CDR3 is CASSISGQISGNTIYF. CDR3 coding DNA: TGTGCCAGCAGCATATCGGGACAGATATCTGGAAACACCATATATTTT.

The rearrangement links TRBV19 to TRBJ2-7, with 9 nucleotides matching TRBD1. Germline trimming cut 6 bases from V and 0 bases from J; bases unmatched to any gene: 6. In germline, CDR1 is LNHDA, CDR2 SQIVND (reference sequence). This CDR3 has 15 amino acids. The CDR3 DNA reads TGTGCCAGTAGGATCTCGGGACAGGGCTCCTACGAGCAGTACTTC. It codes for CASRISGQGSYEQYF.

This chain connects TRBV15 to TRBJ2-5, with D perhaps TRBD2 (6 bases). V lost 1 base and J lost 5, with 17 bases in between. Germline loops: CDR1 LNHNV, CDR2 YYDKDF (reference sequence). The CDR3 loop spans 16 amino acids. As DNA, the CDR3 is TGTGCCACCAGCAGAGTGAGCGGGTCAAGGGCGGAGACCCAGTACTTC. Translation: CATSRVSGSRAETQYF. Looking up the rest from reference TRBV15 and TRBJ2-5 gives the full variable domain: DAMVIQNPRYQVTQFGKPVTLSCSQTLNHNVMYWYQQKSSQAPKLLFHYYDKDFNNEADTPDNFQSRRPNTSFCFLDIRSPGLGDTAMYLCATSRVSGSRAETQYFGPGTRLLVL.

V usage is TRBV11-3 and J usage is TRBJ2-7; D perhaps matches TRBD1 (5 bases). Germline CDR1 reads SGHNT; CDR2 reads YENEEA. The ends were cut back, 5 bases at V and 4 bases at J, with 12 bases in the middle. The CDR3 runs to 13 residues. In DNA form, the CDR3 reads TGTGCCAGCAGCGCACGAGACAGTTACGAGCAGTACTTC. Protein: CASSARDSYEQYF.

The chain links TRBV3-1 (or the pseudogene TRBV3-2) to TRBJ1-1; possible D gene TRBD1, 6 bases. The CDR3 covers 14 residues. Trimming cost V 4 bases and J 1 base, with 10 bases left between them. The V gene's germline CDR1 is LGHDT and CDR2 YNNKEL (reference sequence). CDR3 nucleotide sequence: TGTGCCAGCAGCCCCTGGACAGAGAACACTGAAGCTTTCTTT. Protein: CASSPWTENTEAFF.

This clone showed up just a few times. The J gene is TRBJ2-1, the V gene TRBV18; 7 bases are shared with TRBD1. The J segment lost 5 bases and the V segment lost 3 bases, leaving 4 bases of the junction unmatched. Germline CDR1 is KGHSH and CDR2 is LQKENI. There are 14 residues in the CDR3. DNA of the CDR3: TGTGCCAGCTCACCCCGAGACAGGGACAATGAGCAGTTCTTC. Translated: CASSPRDRDNEQFF. The full variable domain, its missing parts supplied by reference TRBV18 and TRBJ2-1, is NAGVMQNPRHLVRRRGQEARLRCSPMKGHSHVYWYRQLPEEGLKFMVYLQKENIIDESGMPKERFSAEFPKEGPSILRIQQVVRGDSAAYFCASSPRDRDNEQFFGPGTRLTVL.

The chain links TRBV9 to TRBJ2-7; D perhaps matches TRBD1 (5 bases). CDR3 length: 15 residues. The germline V and J ends were trimmed by 2 bases and 4 bases, with 16 bases remaining between them. Per the germline V gene, CDR1 is SGDLS and CDR2 is YYNGEE. CDR3 in DNA: TGTGCCAGCAGCGTCGAGTGGGGCCCCCTGTACGAGCAGTACTTC. It translates to CASSVEWGPLYEQYF. The entire variable domain, with the rest obtained from reference TRBV9 and TRBJ2-7, is as follows: DSGVTQTPKHLITATGQRVTLRCSPRSGDLSVYWYQQSLDQGLQFLIQYYNGEERAKGNILERFSAQQFPDLHSELNLSSLELGDSALYFCASSVEWGPLYEQYFGPGTRLTVT.

The V and J genes are TRBV4-1 and TRBJ2-4; TRBD2 might be the D (6 bases). Germline-derived CDR1 and CDR2 are MGHRA and YSYEKL. This CDR3 is built from 14 residues. Trimming stripped 4 bases from V and 6 bases from J, with 13 bases between. The CDR3 loop reads CASSRGDGSNIQYF. The CDR3 DNA reads TGCGCCAGCAGCCGGGGGGACGGATCAAACATTCAGTACTTC.

The J gene is TRBJ2-7, the V gene TRBV6-5; 10 nucleotides align to TRBD2. The CDR3 contains 14 residues. From germline, CDR1 is MNHEY and CDR2 SVGAGI. Losses at the gene ends were 11 bases for V and 6 bases for J; bases not matched to a gene: 13. In nucleotides, the CDR3 is TGTGCCGGAGAGCGGGAGGGAGGAGGTCGCGAGCAGTACTTC. Translating it yields CAGEREGGGREQYF.

The chain joins TRBV7-2 to TRBJ1-2; maybe TRBD1 (6 bases). The germline V gene encodes CDR1 SGHTA and CDR2 FQGNSA. The CDR3 runs 13 residues. The V and J ends lost 2 bases and 3 bases respectively, with 7 bases between them. CDR3 in DNA: TGTGCCAGCAGCTTACAGGGGTACTATGGCTACACCTTC. As protein: CASSLQGYYGYTF.

The J gene is TRBJ1-2, the V gene TRBV28, with D possibly being TRBD1 (6 bases). CDR1 and CDR2 (germline): MDHEN, SYDVKM. Trimming shortened V by 2 bases and J by 4 bases, and 14 bases separated the two germline ends. CDR3 length: 15 amino acids. Here the CDR3 reads CASSLTGRDAYGYTF. Written as DNA, the CDR3 is TGTGCCAGCAGTTTAACAGGGCGAGACGCCTATGGCTACACCTTC.

The J gene is TRBJ2-4, the V gene TRBV6-5; TRBD2 matches 7 bases. CDR1 and CDR2 (germline): MNHEY, SVGAGI. Trimming at V came to 8 bases and at J to 4 bases, leaving 8 bases not matched to a gene. The CDR3 extends over 14 amino acids. The CDR3 loop is CASQMGGVKNIQYF. The CDR3 bases are TGTGCCAGCCAAATGGGGGGGGTAAAAAACATTCAGTACTTC.